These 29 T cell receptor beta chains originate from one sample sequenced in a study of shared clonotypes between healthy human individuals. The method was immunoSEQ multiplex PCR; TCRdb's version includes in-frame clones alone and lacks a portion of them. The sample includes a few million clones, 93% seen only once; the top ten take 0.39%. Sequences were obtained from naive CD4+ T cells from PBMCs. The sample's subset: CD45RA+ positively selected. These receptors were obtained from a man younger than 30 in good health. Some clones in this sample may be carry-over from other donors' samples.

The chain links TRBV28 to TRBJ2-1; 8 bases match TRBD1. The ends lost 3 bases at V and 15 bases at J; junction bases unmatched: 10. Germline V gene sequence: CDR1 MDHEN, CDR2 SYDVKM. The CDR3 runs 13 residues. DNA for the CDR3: TGTGCCAGCAGTTTTATACCAGGGGGCGAGGTGTTCTTC. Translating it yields CASSFIPGGEVFF.

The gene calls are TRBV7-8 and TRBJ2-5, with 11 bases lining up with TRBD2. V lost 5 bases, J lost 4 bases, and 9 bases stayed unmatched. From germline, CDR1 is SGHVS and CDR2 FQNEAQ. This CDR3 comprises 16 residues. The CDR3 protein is CASSRKVLAGGETQYF. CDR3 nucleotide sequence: TGTGCCAGCAGCCGGAAGGTCCTAGCGGGAGGAGAGACCCAGTACTTC.

In DNA, the CDR3 is TGTGCCAGCAGCCCAGAGGTGCGCACTGAAGCTTTCTTT. Encoded protein: CASSPEVRTEAFF. The V call is TRBV6-5, the J call TRBJ1-1, with D hard to call. The CDR3 contains 13 residues. V was shortened by 6 bases and J by 4 bases, with 12 bases between the two germline ends. The V gene's germline CDR1 is MNHEY and CDR2 SVGAGI.

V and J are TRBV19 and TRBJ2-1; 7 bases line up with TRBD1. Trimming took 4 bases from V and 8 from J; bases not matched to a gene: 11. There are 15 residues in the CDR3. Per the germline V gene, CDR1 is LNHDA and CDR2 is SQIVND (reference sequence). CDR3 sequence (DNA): TGTGCCAGTAGTAGCGACAGGGAACGTTTGGATGAGCAGTTCTTC. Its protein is CASSSDRERLDEQFF. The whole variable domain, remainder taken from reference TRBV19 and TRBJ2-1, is DGGITQSPKYLFRKEGQNVTLSCEQNLNHDAMYWYRQDPGQGLRLIYYSQIVNDFQKGDIAEGYSVSREKKESFPLTVTSAQKNPTAFYLCASSSDRERLDEQFFGPGTRLTVL.

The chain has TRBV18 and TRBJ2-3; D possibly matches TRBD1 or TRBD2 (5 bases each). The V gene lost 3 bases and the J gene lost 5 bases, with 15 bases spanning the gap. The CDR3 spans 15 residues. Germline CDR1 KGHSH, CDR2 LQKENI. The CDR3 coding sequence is TGTGCCAGCTCACCCTTGGGGGACGACAGAGATACGCAGTATTTT. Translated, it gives CASSPLGDDRDTQYF. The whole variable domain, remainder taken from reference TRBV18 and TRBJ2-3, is NAGVMQNPRHLVRRRGQEARLRCSPMKGHSHVYWYRQLPEEGLKFMVYLQKENIIDESGMPKERFSAEFPKEGPSILRIQQVVRGDSAAYFCASSPLGDDRDTQYFGPGTRLTVL.

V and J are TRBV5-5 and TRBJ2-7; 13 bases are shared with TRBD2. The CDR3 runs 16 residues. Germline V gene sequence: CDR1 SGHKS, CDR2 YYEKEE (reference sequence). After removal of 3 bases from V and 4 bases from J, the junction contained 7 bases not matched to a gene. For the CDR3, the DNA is TGTGCCAGCAGCTCGTTGACTAGCGGGAGGATGTACGAGCAGTACTTC. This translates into CASSSLTSGRMYEQYF.

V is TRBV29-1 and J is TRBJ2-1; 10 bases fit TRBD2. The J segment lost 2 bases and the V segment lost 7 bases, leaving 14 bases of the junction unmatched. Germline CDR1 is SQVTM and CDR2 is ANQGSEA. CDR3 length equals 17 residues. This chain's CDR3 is CSAAAKLAGWAYNEQFF. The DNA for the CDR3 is TGCAGCGCTGCAGCGAAACTAGCGGGATGGGCCTACAATGAGCAGTTCTTC.

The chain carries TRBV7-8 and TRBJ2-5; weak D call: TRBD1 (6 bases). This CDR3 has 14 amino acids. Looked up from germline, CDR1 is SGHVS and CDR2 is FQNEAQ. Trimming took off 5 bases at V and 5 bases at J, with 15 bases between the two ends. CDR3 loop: CASSHGQIWETQYF. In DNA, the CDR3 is TGTGCCAGCAGCCATGGACAGATTTGGGAGACCCAGTACTTC. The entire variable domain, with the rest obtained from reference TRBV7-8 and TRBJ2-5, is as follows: GAGVSQSPRYKVAKRGQDVALRCDPISGHVSLFWYQQALGQGPEFLTYFQNEAQLDKSGLPSDRFFAERPEGSVSTLKIQRTQQEDSAVYLCASSHGQIWETQYFGPGTRLLVL.

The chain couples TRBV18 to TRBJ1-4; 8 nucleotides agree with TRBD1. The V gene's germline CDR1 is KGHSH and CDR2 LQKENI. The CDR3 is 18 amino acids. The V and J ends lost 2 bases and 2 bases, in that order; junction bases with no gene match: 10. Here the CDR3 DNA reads TGTGCCAGCTCACCATCAAACAGGGGGAGTCCGACTAATGAAAAACTGTTTTTT. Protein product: CASSPSNRGSPTNEKLFF.

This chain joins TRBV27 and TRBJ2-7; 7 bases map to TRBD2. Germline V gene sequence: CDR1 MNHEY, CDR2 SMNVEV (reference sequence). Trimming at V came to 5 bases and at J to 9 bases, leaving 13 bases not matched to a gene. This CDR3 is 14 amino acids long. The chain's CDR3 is CASSPTRGRVWQYF. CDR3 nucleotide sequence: TGTGCCAGCAGTCCTACTCGCGGGAGAGTTTGGCAGTACTTC.

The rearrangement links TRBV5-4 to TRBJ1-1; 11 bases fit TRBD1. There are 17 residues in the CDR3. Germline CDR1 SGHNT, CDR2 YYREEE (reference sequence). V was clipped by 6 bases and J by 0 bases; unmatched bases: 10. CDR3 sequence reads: CASTSGTGGSMNTEAFF. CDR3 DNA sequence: TGTGCCAGCACAAGCGGGACAGGGGGATCGATGAACACTGAAGCTTTCTTT.

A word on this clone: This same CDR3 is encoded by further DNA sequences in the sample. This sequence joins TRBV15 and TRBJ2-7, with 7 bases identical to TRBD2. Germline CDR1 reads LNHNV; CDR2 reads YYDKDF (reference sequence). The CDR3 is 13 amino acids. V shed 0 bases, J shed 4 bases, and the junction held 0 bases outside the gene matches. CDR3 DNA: TGTGCCACCAGCAGAGAAGCGGGATACGAGCAGTACTTC. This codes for CATSREAGYEQYF.

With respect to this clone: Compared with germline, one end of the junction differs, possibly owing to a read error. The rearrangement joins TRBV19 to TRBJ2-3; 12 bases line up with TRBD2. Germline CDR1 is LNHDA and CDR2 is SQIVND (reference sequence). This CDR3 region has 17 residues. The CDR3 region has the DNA TGTGCCAGTAGTACTGGGACTAGCGGGCGTGGGACAGATATGCAGTATTTT. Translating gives CASSTGTSGRGTDMQYF.

CDR3 DNA sequence: TGCAGCGTTGGTCGACGTCTCACAGATACGCAGTATTTT. Amino acids: CSVGRRLTDTQYF. This rearrangement joins TRBV29-1 to TRBJ2-3; no firm D call. The CDR3 contains 13 residues. Germline V gene data show CDR1 as SQVTM and CDR2 as ANQGSEA. The V end was cut by 4 bases, the J end by 2 bases, with 10 bases between.

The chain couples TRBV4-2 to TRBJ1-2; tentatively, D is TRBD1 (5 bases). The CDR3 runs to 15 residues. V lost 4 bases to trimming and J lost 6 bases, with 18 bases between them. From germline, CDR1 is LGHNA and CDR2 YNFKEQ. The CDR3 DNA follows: TGTGCCAGCAGCCCAAGAGGACCTCTGGGGGATGGCTACACCTTC. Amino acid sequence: CASSPRGPLGDGYTF.

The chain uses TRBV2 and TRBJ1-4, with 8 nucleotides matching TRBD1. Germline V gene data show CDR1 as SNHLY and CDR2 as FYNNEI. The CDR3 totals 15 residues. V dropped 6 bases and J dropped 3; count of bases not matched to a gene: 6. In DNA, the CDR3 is TGTGCCAGCAGCGTGGGACAGGCACCTAATGAAAAACTGTTTTTT. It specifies CASSVGQAPNEKLFF.

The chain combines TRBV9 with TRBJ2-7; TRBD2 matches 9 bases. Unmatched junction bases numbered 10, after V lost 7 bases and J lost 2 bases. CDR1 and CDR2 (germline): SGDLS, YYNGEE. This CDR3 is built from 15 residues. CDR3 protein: CASAREGGRAYEQYF. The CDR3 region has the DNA TGTGCCAGCGCTCGAGAGGGCGGGAGGGCCTACGAGCAGTACTTC.

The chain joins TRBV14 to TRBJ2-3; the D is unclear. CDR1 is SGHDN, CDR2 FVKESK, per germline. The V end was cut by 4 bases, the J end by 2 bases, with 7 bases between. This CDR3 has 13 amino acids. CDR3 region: CASSLQSTDTQYF. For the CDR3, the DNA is TGTGCCAGCAGCCTACAGTCCACAGATACGCAGTATTTT.

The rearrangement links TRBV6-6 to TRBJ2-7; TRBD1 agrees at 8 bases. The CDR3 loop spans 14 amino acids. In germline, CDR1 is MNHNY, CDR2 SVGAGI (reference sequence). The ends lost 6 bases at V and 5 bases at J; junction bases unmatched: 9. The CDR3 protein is CASRNGQGSNEQYF. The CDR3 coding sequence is TGTGCCAGCAGAAACGGACAGGGATCCAACGAGCAGTACTTC.

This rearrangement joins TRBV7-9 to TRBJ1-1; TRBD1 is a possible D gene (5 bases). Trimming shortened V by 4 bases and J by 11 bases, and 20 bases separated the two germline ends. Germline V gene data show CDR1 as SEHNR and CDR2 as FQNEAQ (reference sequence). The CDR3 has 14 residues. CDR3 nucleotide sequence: TGTGCCAGCAGCTGGGGGGAGGGGATAGATTATGCTTTCTTT. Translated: CASSWGEGIDYAFF.

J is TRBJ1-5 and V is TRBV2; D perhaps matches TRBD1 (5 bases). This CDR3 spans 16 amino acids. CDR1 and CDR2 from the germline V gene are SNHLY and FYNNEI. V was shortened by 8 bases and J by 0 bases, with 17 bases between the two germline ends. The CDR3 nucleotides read TGTGCCAGCGGAAGACAGACCCATTATAGCAATCAGCCCCAGCATTTT. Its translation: CASGRQTHYSNQPQHF.

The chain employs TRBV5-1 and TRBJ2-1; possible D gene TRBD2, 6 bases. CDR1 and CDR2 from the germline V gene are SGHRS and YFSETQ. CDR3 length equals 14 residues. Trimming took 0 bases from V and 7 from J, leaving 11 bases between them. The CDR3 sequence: CASSLGLVPNEQFF. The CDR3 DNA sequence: TGCGCCAGCAGCTTGGGACTAGTTCCAAATGAGCAGTTCTTC.

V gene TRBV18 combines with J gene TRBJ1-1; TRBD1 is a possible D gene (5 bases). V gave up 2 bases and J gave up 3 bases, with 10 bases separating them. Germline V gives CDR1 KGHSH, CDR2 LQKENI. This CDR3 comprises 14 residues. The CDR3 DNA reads TGTGCCAGCTCACCAGTGGGGCCCTACACTGAAGCTTTCTTT. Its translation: CASSPVGPYTEAFF.

This CDR3 reads CAWRNPGTGQETQYF. As DNA, the CDR3 is TGTGCCTGGAGAAACCCCGGGACAGGACAAGAGACCCAGTACTTC. V is TRBV30 and J is TRBJ2-5; 8 positions match TRBD1. From germline, CDR1 is GTSNPN and CDR2 SVGIG (reference sequence). This CDR3 spans 15 amino acids. After removal of 3 bases from V and 2 bases from J, the junction contained 8 bases not matched to a gene. Supplemented by reference TRBV30 and TRBJ2-5, the full variable domain reads SQTIHQWPATLVQPVGSPLSLECTVEGTSNPNLYWYRQAAGRGLQLLFYSVGIGQISSEVPQNLSASRPQDRQFILSSKKLLLSDSGFYLCAWRNPGTGQETQYFGPGTRLLVL.

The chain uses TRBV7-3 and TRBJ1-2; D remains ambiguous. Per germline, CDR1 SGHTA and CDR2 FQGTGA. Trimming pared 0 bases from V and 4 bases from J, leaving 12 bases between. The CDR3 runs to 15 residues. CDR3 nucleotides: TGTGCCAGCAGCTTAACGACGGGAATCGGCTATGGCTACACCTTC. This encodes CASSLTTGIGYGYTF. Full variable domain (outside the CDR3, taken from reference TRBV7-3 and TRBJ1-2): GAGVSQTPSNKVTEKGKYVELRCDPISGHTALYWYRQSLGQGPEFLIYFQGTGAADDSGLPNDRFFAVRPEGSVSTLKIQRTERGDSAVYLCASSLTTGIGYGYTFGSGTRLTVV.

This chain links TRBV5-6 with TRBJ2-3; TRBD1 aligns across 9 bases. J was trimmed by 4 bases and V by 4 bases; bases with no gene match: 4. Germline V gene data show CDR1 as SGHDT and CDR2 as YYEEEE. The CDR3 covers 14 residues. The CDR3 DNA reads TGTGCCAGCAGCCCGGGACAGGGAGCAGATACGCAGTATTTT. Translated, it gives CASSPGQGADTQYF.

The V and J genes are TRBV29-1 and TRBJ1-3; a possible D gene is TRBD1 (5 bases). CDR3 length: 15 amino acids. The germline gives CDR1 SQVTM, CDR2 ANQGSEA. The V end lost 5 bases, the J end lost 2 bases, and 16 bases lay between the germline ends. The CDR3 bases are TGCAGCGTTTCCCCGTCTCAGGGACCTGGAAACACCATATATTTT. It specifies CSVSPSQGPGNTIYF.

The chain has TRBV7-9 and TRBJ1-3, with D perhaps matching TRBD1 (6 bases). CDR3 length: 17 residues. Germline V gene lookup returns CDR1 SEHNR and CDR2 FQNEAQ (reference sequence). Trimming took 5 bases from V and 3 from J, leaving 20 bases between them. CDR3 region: CASSHGDRRSGGNTIYF. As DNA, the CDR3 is TGTGCCAGCAGCCATGGCGACAGGCGAAGTGGTGGAAACACCATATATTTT. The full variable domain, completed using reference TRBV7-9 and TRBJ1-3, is DTGVSQNPRHKITKRGQNVTFRCDPISEHNRLYWYRQTLGQGPEFLTYFQNEAQLEKSRLLSDRFSAERPKGSFSTLEIQRTEQGDSAMYLCASSHGDRRSGGNTIYFGEGSWLTVV.

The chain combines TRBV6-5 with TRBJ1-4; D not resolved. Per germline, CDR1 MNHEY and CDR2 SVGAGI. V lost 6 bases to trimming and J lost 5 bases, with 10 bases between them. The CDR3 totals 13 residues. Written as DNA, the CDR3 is TGTGCCAGCAGGACCGACGGGAATGAAAAACTGTTTTTT. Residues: CASRTDGNEKLFF.